This record concerns one TCR beta chain sequence. Antigen: not known. The source of the sample is a study of cytomegalovirus exposure and HLA in healthy donors. Findings and caveats of the study: Association with HLA alleles at 0.05 false discovery rate was found for 16,951 TCR beta sequences in a later analysis. Per published reports, the classifier diagnosed cytomegalovirus status with high specificity and sensitivity. In a later analysis, V- and J-gene trimming of beta chains associated with a DCLRE1C missense variant, replicated independently.

It was with 60 Vbeta and 13 Jbeta primers that the PCR ran. Some clones are missing from TCRdb's copy, which holds only in-frame ones; the method was immunoSEQ multiplex PCR. This table has roughly 150,000 clones, 60% to 80% appearing once. CDR1 LNHDA and CDR2 SQIVND come from the germline V gene (reference sequence). CDR3 length: 13 residues. J lost 3 bases, V lost 8 bases, and 6 bases had no gene match. V and J are TRBV19 and TRBJ2-7; 8 bases are a match to TRBD2. Sequencing was performed on PBMCs. This sequence was found in a young man in good health and CMV-seropositive. The CDR3 DNA reads TGTGCCAGTCGGAGCGGGAGAAACTACGAGCAGTACTTC. Translation gives CASRSGRNYEQYF.